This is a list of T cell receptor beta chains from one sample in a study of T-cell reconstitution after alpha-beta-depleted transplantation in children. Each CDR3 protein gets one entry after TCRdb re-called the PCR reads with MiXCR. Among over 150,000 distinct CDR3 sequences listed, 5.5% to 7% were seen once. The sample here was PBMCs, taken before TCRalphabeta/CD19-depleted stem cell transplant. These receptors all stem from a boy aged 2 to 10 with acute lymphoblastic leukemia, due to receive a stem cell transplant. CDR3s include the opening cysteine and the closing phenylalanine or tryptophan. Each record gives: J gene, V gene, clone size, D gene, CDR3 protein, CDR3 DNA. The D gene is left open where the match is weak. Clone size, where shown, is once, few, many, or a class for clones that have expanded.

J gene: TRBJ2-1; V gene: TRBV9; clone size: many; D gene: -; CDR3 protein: CASSDIGANPYNEQFF; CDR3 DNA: TGTGCCAGCAGTGACATAGGGGCGAACCCATACAATGAGCAGTTCTTC
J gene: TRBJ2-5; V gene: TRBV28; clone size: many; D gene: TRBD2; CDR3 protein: CASSQTSGSTETQYF; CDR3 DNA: TGTGCCAGCAGCCAGACTAGCGGGAGTACCGAGACCCAGTACTTC
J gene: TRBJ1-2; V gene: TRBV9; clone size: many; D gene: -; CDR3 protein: CASSAAGRGGYTF; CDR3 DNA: TGTGCCAGCAGCGCAGCCGGACGCGGTGGCTACACCTTC
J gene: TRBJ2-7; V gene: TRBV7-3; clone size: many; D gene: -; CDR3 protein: CASSSYRGSINEQYF; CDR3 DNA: TGTGCCAGCAGTTCATATAGGGGGAGTATCAACGAGCAGTACTTC
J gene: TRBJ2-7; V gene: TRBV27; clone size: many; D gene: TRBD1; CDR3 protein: CASSPDWYRGPYEQYF; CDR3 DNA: TGTGCCAGCAGTCCCGACTGGTACAGGGGTCCCTACGAGCAGTACTTC
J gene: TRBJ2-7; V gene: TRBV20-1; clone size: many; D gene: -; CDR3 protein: CSARDPRDTYEQYF; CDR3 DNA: TGCAGTGCTAGAGATCCAAGGGATACCTACGAGCAGTACTTC
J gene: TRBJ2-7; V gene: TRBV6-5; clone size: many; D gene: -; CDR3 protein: CASSYLASPYEQYF; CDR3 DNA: TGTGCCAGCAGTTATTTGGCCTCACCCTACGAGCAGTACTTC
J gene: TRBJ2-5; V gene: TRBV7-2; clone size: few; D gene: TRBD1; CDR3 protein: CASSTTGEQTQYF; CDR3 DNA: TGTGCCAGCAGCACAACAGGGGAGCAGACCCAGTACTTC
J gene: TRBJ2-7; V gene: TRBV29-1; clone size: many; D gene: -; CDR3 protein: CSVATGDEASSYEQYF; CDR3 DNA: TGCAGCGTTGCGACGGGAGACGAGGCAAGCTCCTACGAGCAGTACTTC
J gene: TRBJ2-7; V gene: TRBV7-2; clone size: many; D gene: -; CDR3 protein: CASSLAALYEQYF; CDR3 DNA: TGTGCCAGCAGCTTAGCGGCGTTATACGAGCAGTACTTC
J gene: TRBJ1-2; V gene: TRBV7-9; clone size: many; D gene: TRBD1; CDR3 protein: CASSHDRVGGYTF; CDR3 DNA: TGTGCCAGCAGCCATGACAGGGTGGGCGGCTACACCTTC
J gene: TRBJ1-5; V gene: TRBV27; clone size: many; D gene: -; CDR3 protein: CASSLGGVGNQPQHF; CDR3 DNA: TGTGCCAGCAGTTTAGGGGGGGTTGGCAATCAGCCCCAGCATTTT
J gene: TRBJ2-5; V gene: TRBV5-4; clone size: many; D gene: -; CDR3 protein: CASSYPQGKTQYF; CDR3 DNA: TGTGCCAGCAGCTACCCCCAGGGAAAGACCCAGTACTTC
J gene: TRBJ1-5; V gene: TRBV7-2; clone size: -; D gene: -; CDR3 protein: CASSWFQGQPQHF; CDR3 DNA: TGTGCCAGCAGCTGGTTCCAGGGGCAGCCCCAGCATTTT
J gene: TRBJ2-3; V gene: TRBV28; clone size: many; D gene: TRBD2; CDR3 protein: CASSRLAGGVGTDTQYF; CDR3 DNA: TGTGCCAGCAGCCGCTTAGCGGGGGGAGTGGGCACAGATACGCAGTATTTT
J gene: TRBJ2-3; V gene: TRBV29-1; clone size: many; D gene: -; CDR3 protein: CSVALDTDTQYF; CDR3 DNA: TGCAGCGTTGCCCTAGACACAGATACGCAGTATTTT
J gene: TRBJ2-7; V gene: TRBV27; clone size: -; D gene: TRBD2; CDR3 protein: CASSEQKPLAGGPYEQYF; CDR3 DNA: TGTGCCAGCAGCGAACAGAAGCCTCTAGCGGGAGGGCCCTACGAGCAGTACTTC
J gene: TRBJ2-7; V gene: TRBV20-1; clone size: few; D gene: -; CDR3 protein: CSAPISSSYEQYF; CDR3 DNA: TGCAGTGCGCCAATTTCGAGCTCCTACGAGCAGTACTTC
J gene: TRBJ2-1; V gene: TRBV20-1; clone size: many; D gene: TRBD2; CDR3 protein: CSALPGLDSYNEQFF; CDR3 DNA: TGCAGTGCTTTACCGGGACTAGACTCCTACAATGAGCAGTTCTTC
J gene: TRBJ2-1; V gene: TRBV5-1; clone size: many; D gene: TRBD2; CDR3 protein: CASSLARESFDEQFF; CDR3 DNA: TGCGCCAGCAGCTTAGCGCGGGAGAGTTTCGATGAGCAGTTCTTC
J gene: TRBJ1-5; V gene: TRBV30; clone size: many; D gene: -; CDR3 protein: CAWSVGRVRNSNQPQHF; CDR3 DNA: TGTGCCTGGAGTGTCGGCAGGGTGCGAAATAGCAATCAGCCCCAGCATTTT
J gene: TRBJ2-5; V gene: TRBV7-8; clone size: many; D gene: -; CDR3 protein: CASSLGRDPRGETQYF; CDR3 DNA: TGTGCCAGCAGCTTAGGCCGGGACCCTCGGGGAGAGACCCAGTACTTC
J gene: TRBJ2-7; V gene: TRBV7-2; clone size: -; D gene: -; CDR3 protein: CASPTLSQQYF; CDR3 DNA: TGTGCCAGCCCAACCCTTAGTCAGCAGTACTTC
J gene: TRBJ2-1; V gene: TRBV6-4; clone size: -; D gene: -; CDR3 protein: CASRGDLNNEQFF; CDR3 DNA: TGTGCCAGCAGAGGGGACTTAAACAATGAGCAGTTCTTC
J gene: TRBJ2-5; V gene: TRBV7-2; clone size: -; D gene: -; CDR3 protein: CASSEPQMTQYF; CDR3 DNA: TGTGCCAGCAGTGAGCCCCAGATGACCCAGTACTTC
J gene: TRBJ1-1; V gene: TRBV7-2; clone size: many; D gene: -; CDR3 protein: CASSLWPDPVEDTEAFF; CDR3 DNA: TGTGCCAGCAGCTTATGGCCAGACCCTGTGGAGGACACTGAAGCTTTCTTT
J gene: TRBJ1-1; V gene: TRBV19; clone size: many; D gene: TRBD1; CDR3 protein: CASDRGTEAFF; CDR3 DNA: TGTGCCAGCGACAGGGGCACTGAAGCTTTCTTT
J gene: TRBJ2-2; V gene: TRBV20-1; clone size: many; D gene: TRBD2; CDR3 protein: CSVRSGRATGELFF; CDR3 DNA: TGCAGTGTCAGGAGCGGGAGGGCGACCGGGGAGCTGTTTTTT
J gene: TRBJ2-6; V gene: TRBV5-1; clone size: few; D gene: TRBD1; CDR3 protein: CARAGTGGSGANVLTF; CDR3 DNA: TGCGCCAGGGCCGGGACAGGCGGCTCTGGGGCCAACGTCCTGACTTTC
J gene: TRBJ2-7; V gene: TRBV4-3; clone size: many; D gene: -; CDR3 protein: CASSQSWGEIYEQYF; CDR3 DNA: TGCGCCAGCAGCCAATCCTGGGGGGAGATCTACGAGCAGTACTTC
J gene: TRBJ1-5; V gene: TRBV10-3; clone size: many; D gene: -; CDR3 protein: CAISESAGHPGNQPQHF; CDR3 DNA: TGTGCCATCAGTGAGTCGGCGGGACACCCGGGCAATCAGCCCCAGCATTTT
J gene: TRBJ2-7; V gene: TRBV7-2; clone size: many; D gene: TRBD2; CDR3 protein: CASSLNAGGEHEQYF; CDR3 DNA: TGTGCCAGCAGCTTAAACGCGGGAGGCGAGCACGAGCAGTACTTC